This TCR beta chain originates from a study of blood T cell repertoires in COVID-19. For the study at large: The study drew acute and convalescent COVID-19 samples from the United States, Italy and Spain. Sample material is recorded as cDNA or gDNA derived from T cells, B-cell-depleted T cells, or PBMCs.

How the authors handled the data: Estimates of nucleated cell counts were drawn from the amplification of reference gene primers. Sequencing was performed with immunoSEQ multiplex PCR; in TCRdb, only in-frame clones are kept and a portion is missing. D and trimming come from the DNA, and the V and J calls and clone size come from that table. The table has 150,000 or so clones, more than 60% seen once. Germline assignment: CDR1 LGHDT and CDR2 YNNKEL (reference sequence). The V and J ends lost 1 base and 6 bases respectively, with 13 bases between them. The CDR3 runs to 15 residues. The material sequenced was peripheral blood. This clonotype originated in a woman between 65 and 79 years old with acute or convalescent COVID-19. The V gene is TRBV3-1 (or the pseudogene TRBV3-2), the J gene TRBJ2-1; D remains unclear. The CDR3, as DNA: TGTGCCAGCAGCCAAGGAGTTCCAGGATCCAATGAGCAGTTCTTC. It specifies CASSQGVPGSNEQFF.